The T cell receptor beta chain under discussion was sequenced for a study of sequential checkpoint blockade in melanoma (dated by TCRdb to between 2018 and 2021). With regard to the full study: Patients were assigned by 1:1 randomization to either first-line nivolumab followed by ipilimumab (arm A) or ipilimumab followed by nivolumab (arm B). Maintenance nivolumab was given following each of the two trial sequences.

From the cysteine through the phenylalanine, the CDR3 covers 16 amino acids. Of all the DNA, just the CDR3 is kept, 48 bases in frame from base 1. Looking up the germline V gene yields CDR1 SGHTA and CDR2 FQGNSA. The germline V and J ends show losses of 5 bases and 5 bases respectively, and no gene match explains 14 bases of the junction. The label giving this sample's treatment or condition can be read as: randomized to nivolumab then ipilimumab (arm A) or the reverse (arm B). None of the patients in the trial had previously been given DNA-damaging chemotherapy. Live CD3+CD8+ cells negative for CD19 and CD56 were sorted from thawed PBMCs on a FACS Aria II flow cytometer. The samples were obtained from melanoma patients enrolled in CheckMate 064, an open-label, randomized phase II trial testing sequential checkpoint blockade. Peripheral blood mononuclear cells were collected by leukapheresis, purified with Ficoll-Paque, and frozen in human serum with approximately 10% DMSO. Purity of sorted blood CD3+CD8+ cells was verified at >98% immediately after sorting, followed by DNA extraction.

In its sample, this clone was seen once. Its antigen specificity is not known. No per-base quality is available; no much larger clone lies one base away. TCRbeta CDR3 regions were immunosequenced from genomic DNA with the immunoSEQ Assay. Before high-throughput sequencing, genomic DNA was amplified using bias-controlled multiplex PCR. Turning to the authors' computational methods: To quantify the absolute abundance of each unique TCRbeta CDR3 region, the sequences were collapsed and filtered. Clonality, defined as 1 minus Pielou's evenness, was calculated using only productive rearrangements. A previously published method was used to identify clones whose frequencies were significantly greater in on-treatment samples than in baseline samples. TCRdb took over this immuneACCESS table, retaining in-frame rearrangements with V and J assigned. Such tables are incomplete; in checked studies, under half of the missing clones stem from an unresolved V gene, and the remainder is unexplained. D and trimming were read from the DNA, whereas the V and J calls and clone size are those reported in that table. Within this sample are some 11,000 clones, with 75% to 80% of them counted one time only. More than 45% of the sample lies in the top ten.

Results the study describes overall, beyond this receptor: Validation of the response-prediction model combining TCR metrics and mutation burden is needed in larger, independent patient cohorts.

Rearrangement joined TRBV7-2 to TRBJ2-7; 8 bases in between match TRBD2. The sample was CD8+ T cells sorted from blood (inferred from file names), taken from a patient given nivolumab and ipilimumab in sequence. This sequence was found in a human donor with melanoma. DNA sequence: TGTGCCAGCAGCCCCGGGGGGGGGCGCTTCGACCACGAGCAGTACTTC. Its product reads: CASSPGGGRFDHEQYF.